This T cell receptor beta chain was identified in a study of T cell changes during pregnancy in multiple sclerosis. The germline V gene encodes CDR1 SQVTM and CDR2 ANQGSEA. The CDR3 contains 17 residues. Trimming at V came to 6 bases and at J to 0 bases, leaving 10 bases not matched to a gene. Clones were read by immunoSEQ multiplex PCR, and TCRdb kept only the in-frame ones, dropping some. This sample has around 80,000 clones; 90% to 95% occur once, and the top ten carry around 3%. This TCR was sampled from a female donor with multiple sclerosis, enrolled in a pregnancy study. The genes are TRBV29-1 and TRBJ2-6; 8 nucleotides agree with TRBD1. Material: peripheral blood, obtained before pregnancy. This CDR3 is CSVVTGGRDSGANVLTF. The CDR3 region has the DNA TGCAGCGTAGTTACAGGGGGGCGAGACTCTGGGGCCAACGTCCTGACTTTC.